This T cell receptor beta chain was obtained from a study of control samples from healthy donors and cancer patients. Sequencing was performed with immunoSEQ multiplex PCR; in TCRdb, only in-frame clones are kept and a portion is missing. The sample yields approximately 90,000 clones, approximately 86% seen once. The material sequenced was blood. This TCR was recovered from a man aged 25 to 40 in good health.

The CDR3 region has the DNA TGTGCCAGCACCTTCACAGGGGGATCAAATTCACCCCTCCACTTT. Residues: CASTFTGGSNSPLHF. The genes are TRBV6-6 and TRBJ1-6, with 8 bases identical to TRBD1. This CDR3 has 15 amino acids. The junction had 9 bases not matched to a gene; V was cut back by 7 bases and J by 7 bases. Looked up from germline, CDR1 is MNHNY and CDR2 is SVGAGI (reference sequence).